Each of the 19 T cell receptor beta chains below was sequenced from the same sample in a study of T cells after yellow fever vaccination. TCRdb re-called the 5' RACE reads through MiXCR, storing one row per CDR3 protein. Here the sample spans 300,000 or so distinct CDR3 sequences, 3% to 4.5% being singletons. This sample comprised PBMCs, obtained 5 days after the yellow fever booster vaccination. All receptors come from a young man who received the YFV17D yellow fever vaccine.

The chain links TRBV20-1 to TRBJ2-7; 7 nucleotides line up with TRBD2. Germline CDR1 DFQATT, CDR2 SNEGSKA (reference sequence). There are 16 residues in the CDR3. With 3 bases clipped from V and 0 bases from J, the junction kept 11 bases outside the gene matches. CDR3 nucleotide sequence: TGCAGTGCTAGTCCCCCCCACCTAGCGGTCTCCTACGAGCAGTACTTC. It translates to CSASPPHLAVSYEQYF.

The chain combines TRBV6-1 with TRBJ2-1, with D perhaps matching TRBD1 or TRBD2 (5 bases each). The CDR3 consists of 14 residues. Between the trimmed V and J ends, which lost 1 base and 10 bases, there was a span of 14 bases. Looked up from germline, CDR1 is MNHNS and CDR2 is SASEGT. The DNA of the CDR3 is TGTGCCAGCAGTGAAGGGGCAGGGACGCGGGAGCAGTTCTTC. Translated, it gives CASSEGAGTREQFF.

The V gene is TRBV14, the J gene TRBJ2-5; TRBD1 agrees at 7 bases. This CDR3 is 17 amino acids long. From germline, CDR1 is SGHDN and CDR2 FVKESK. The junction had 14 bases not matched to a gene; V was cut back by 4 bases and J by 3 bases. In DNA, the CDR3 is TGTGCCAGCAGCCCCTTCCGGACGAGGGGGCGAGAAGAGACCCAGTACTTC. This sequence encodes CASSPFRTRGREETQYF.

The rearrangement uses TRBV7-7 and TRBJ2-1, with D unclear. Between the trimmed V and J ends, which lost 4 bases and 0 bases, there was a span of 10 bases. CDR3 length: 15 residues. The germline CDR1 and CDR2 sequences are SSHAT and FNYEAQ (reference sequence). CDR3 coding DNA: TGTGCCAGCAGCTCAACAGTAAGCTCCTACAATGAGCAGTTCTTC. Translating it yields CASSSTVSSYNEQFF. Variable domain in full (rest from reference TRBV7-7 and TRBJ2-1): GAGVSQSPRYKVTKRGQDVTLRCDPISSHATLYWYQQALGQGPEFLTYFNYEAQPDKSGLPSDRFSAERPEGSISTLTIQRTEQRDSAMYRCASSSTVSSYNEQFFGPGTRLTVL.

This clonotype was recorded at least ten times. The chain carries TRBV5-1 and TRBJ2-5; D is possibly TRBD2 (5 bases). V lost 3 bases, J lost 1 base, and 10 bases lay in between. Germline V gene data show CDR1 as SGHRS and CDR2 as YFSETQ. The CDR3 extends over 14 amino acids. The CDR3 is CASSYRGSQETQYF. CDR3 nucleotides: TGCGCCAGCAGCTATCGGGGATCCCAAGAGACCCAGTACTTC.

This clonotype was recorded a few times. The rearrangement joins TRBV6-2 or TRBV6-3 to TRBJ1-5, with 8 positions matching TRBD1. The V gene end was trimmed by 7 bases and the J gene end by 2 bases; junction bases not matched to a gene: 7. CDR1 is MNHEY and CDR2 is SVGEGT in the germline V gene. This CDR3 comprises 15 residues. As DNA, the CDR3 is TGTGCCAGCACCCCGACAGGGGCGGGCAATCAGCCCCAGCATTTT. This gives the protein CASTPTGAGNQPQHF.

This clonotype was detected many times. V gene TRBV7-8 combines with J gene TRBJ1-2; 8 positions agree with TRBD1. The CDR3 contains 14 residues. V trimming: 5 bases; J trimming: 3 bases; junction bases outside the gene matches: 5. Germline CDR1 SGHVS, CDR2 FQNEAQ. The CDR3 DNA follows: TGTGCCAGCAGCCCGGACAGGGCGGACTATGGCTACACCTTC. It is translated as CASSPDRADYGYTF.

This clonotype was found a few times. CDR3 DNA sequence: TGTGCCAGCAGCCCCGGAGATGATAATTCACCCCTCCACTTT. Translation gives CASSPGDDNSPLHF. The rearrangement joins TRBV4-2 to TRBJ1-6; D gene unclear. Trimming pared 4 bases from V and 5 bases from J, leaving 9 bases between. The CDR3 runs 14 residues. Germline V gives CDR1 LGHNA, CDR2 YNFKEQ.

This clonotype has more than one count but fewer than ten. The CDR3 DNA reads TGTGCCAGCAGTTTTAACAGAAATCAAGAGACCCAGTACTTC. Protein: CASSFNRNQETQYF. The chain joins TRBV27 to TRBJ2-5; no clear D. The CDR3 spans 14 residues. Germline loops: CDR1 MNHEY, CDR2 SMNVEV (reference sequence). V lost 3 bases and J lost 2, with 10 bases in between.

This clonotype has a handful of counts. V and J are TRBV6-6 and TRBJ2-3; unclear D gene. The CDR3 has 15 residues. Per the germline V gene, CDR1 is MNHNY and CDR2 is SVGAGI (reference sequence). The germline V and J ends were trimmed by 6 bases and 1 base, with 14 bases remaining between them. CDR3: CASSPKAGGTDTQYF. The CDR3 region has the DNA TGTGCCAGCAGCCCAAAGGCTGGGGGCACAGATACGCAGTATTTT.

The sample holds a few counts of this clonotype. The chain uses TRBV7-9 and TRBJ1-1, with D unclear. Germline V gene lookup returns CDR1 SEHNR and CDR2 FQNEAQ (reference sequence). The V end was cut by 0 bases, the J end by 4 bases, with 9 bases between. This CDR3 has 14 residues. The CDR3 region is CASSLAAAGTEAFF. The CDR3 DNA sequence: TGTGCCAGCAGCTTAGCTGCGGCAGGCACTGAAGCTTTCTTT. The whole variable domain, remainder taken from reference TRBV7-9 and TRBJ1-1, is DTGVSQNPRHKITKRGQNVTFRCDPISEHNRLYWYRQTLGQGPEFLTYFQNEAQLEKSRLLSDRFSAERPKGSFSTLEIQRTEQGDSAMYLCASSLAAAGTEAFFGQGTRLTVV.

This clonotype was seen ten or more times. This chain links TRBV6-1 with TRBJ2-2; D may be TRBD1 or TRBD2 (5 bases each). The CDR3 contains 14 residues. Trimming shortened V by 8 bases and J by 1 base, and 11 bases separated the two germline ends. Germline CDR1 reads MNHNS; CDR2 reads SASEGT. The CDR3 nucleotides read TGTGCCAGCGGGACGGATCTGAACACCGGGGAGCTGTTTTTT. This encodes CASGTDLNTGELFF.

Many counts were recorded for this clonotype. CDR3 DNA sequence: TGCGCCAGCAGCCCCCAGCGAGGAGGCTACGAGCAGTACTTC. This sequence encodes CASSPQRGGYEQYF. The chain couples TRBV4-3 to TRBJ2-7; tentatively, D is TRBD2 (5 bases). Deletions cut 4 bases from V and 3 bases from J, with 13 bases between. Germline values: CDR1 LGHNA, CDR2 YSLEER. The CDR3 covers 14 residues.

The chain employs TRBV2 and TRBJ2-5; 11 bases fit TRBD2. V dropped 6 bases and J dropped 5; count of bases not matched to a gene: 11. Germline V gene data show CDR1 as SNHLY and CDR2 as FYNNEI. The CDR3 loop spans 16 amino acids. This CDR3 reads CASSYIAGGPLETQYF. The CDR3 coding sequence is TGTGCCAGCAGCTACATAGCGGGGGGGCCTCTGGAGACCCAGTACTTC. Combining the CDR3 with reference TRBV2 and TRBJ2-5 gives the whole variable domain EPEVTQTPSHQVTQMGQEVILRCVPISNHLYFYWYRQILGQKVEFLVSFYNNEISEKSEIFDDQFSVERPDGSNFTLKIRSTKLEDSAMYFCASSYIAGGPLETQYFGPGTRLLVL.

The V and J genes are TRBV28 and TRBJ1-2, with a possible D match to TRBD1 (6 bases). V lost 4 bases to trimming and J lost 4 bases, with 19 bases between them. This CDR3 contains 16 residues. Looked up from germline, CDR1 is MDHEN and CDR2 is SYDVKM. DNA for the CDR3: TGTGCCAGCAGTTCTAACAGGGACCCGTGGAGCTATGGCTACACCTTC. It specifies CASSSNRDPWSYGYTF.

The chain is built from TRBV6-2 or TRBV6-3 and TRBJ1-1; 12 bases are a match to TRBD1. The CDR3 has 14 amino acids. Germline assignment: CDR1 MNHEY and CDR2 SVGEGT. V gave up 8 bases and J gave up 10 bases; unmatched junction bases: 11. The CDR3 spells CASSDSGTGGRAFF. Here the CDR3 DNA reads TGTGCCAGCTCCGATTCCGGGACAGGGGGCAGAGCTTTCTTT.

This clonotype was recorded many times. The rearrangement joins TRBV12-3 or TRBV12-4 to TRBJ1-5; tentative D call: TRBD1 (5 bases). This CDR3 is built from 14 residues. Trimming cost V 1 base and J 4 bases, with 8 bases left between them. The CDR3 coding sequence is TGTGCCAGCAGTTTAGTCGGGGGAAATCAGCCCCAGCATTTT. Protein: CASSLVGGNQPQHF.

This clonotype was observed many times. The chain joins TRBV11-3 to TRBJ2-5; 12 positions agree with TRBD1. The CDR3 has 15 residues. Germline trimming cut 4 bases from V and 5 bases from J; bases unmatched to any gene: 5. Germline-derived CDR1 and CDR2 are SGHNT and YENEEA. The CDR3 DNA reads TGTGCCAGCAGCTCCGGGACAGGGGGCCGGGAGACCCAGTACTTC. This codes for CASSSGTGGRETQYF.

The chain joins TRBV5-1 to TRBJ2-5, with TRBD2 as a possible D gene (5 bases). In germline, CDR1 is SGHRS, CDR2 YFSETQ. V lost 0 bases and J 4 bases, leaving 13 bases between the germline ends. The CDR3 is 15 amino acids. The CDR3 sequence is CASSLAWTPAETQYF. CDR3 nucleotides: TGCGCCAGCAGCTTGGCCTGGACTCCTGCAGAGACCCAGTACTTC.